This T cell receptor beta chain appears in the sequencing data of a study of cytomegalovirus exposure and HLA in healthy donors. Study details: Early released data comprised approximately 85 million unique TCRs from HLA-typed donors.

CDR1 MGHRA and CDR2 YSYEKL come from the germline V gene. This CDR3 spans 15 amino acids. V dropped 4 bases and J dropped 2; count of bases not matched to a gene: 7. It was with 60 Vbeta and 13 Jbeta primers that the PCR ran. In the source study's methods: Unique TCR beta chains numbered approximately 80 million in a later analysis, with roughly 11 million shared. The data were produced by immunoSEQ multiplex PCR, yet TCRdb's version contains in-frame clones alone and is incomplete. That table gives V, J and clone size, and the DNA gave D and trimming. The repertoire holds approximately 150,000 clones, with roughly three quarters as singletons. Despite likely unrecorded immune exposures, the donors were nominally healthy at the time of sampling.

The chain employs TRBV4-1 and TRBJ2-7; 8 bases map to TRBD1. The TCR originated in a man between 18 and 35 years old in good health and CMV-seropositive. Material: PBMCs. The CDR3 loop is CASSPGTGGPYEQYF. The CDR3 coding sequence is TGCGCCAGCAGCCCGGGGACAGGTGGCCCCTACGAGCAGTACTTC.